One and the same sample provided the 26 T cell receptor beta chains below, sequenced in a study of cytomegalovirus exposure and HLA in healthy donors. The primer mix had 60 Vbeta and 13 Jbeta primers. Assay: immunoSEQ multiplex PCR; the TCRdb copy retains only in-frame clones and omits some. The repertoire holds some 150,000 clones, with 85% as singletons. The sample consisted of PBMCs. The receptors stem from a young woman in good health and CMV-seronegative.

This clone was seen more than once but under ten times. The V gene is TRBV7-9, the J gene TRBJ2-2, with 9 positions matching TRBD2. The CDR3 contains 18 residues. CDR1 and CDR2 from the germline V gene are SEHNR and FQNEAQ (reference sequence). The junction had 17 bases not matched to a gene; V was cut back by 4 bases and J by 8 bases. The CDR3 DNA reads as TGTGCCAGCAGCTCCCAGCACCTGGCGGGAGGGCCTTGGGGGGAGCTGTTTTTT. Translation: CASSSQHLAGGPWGELFF.

The CDR3 nucleotides are TGCGCCAGCAGCTTGGCCTCGGCTAGCGGGAGATTAGGGGCGGGGCTGTACTTC. The encoded protein is CASSLASASGRLGAGLYF. The chain joins TRBV5-1 to TRBJ2-7; TRBD2 matches 10 bases. Germline values: CDR1 SGHRS, CDR2 YFSETQ. This CDR3 comprises 18 residues. Trimming removed 0 bases from V and 12 bases from J; junction bases left unmatched: 21.

In its sample, this clone was seen once. The gene calls are TRBV5-5 and TRBJ1-6; D perhaps matches TRBD1 (5 bases). The length of the CDR3 is 16 residues. Germline assignment: CDR1 SGHKS and CDR2 YYEKEE (reference sequence). The ends were cut back, 4 bases at V and 7 bases at J, with 18 bases in the middle. The CDR3 bases are TGTGCCAGCAGCGACCCTGGGCAGGGAGGGAATTCACCCCTCCACTTT. This codes for CASSDPGQGGNSPLHF.

The gene calls are TRBV10-1 and TRBJ2-4, with unresolved D. The germline CDR1 and CDR2 sequences are WNHNN and SYGVQD (reference sequence). This CDR3 comprises 14 residues. V shed 0 bases and J shed 5 bases, with 8 bases lying between them. CDR3 coding DNA: TGCGCCAGCAGTGAGTCGGCAGGTCAAAACATTCAGTACTTC. Its translation: CASSESAGQNIQYF.

This rearrangement joins TRBV6-1 to TRBJ1-2, with TRBD1 identical over 10 bases. J lost 5 bases, V lost 3 bases, and 6 bases had no gene match. The germline V gene encodes CDR1 MNHNS and CDR2 SASEGT. The length of the CDR3 is 15 residues. The CDR3 DNA follows: TGTGCCAGCAGTGAGAGGGACAGGGGTTGGTATGGCTACACCTTC. Encoded protein: CASSERDRGWYGYTF.

The rearrangement links TRBV5-6 to TRBJ2-5, with D hard to call. Looked up from germline, CDR1 is SGHDT and CDR2 is YYEEEE. V was pared by 2 bases and J by 5 bases, with 7 bases between. This CDR3 comprises 12 residues. This CDR3 is CASSFRLETQYF. As DNA, the CDR3 is TGTGCCAGCAGCTTTCGTTTGGAGACCCAGTACTTC.

Notes on this clone: In the same sample, other DNA sequences code for this CDR3. The rearrangement joins TRBV28 to TRBJ2-3; TRBD2 aligns across 9 bases. The CDR3 spans 14 residues. Trimming cost V 3 bases and J 4 bases; bases outside gene matches: 2. Germline loops: CDR1 MDHEN, CDR2 SYDVKM. CDR3 in amino acids: CASSLAGGPDTQYF. CDR3 nucleotide sequence: TGTGCCAGCAGTTTGGCGGGGGGGCCAGATACGCAGTATTTT.

V gene TRBV5-6 combines with J gene TRBJ2-3, with 7 bases identical to TRBD2. The V and J ends lost 0 bases and 0 bases, in that order; junction bases with no gene match: 1. The CDR3 runs 15 residues. CDR1 is SGHDT and CDR2 is YYEEEE in the germline V gene. This CDR3 reads CASSLVGGSTDTQYF. DNA of the CDR3: TGTGCCAGCAGCTTGGTCGGGGGGAGCACAGATACGCAGTATTTT.

The rearrangement joins TRBV14 to TRBJ1-5; 10 bases align to TRBD1. The CDR3 extends over 19 amino acids. Unmatched junction bases numbered 14, after V lost 5 bases and J lost 1 base. CDR1 and CDR2 from the germline V gene are SGHDN and FVKESK. This CDR3 is CASSWVRDRGNRSNQPQHF. The CDR3 nucleotides read TGTGCCAGCAGCTGGGTCCGGGACAGGGGCAATCGCAGCAATCAGCCCCAGCATTTT.

This chain links TRBV6-5 with TRBJ2-5, with no clear D. The germline V gene has CDR1 MNHEY and CDR2 SVGAGI. Trimming took off 5 bases at V and 5 bases at J, with 15 bases between the two ends. The CDR3 contains 14 residues. The CDR3 protein is CASSVLEGGETQYF. Written as DNA, the CDR3 is TGTGCCAGCAGTGTTCTAGAAGGTGGCGAGACCCAGTACTTC.

V usage is TRBV15 and J usage is TRBJ1-1; the match to TRBD1 covers 9 bases. The CDR3 is 21 amino acids. After removal of 5 bases from V and 3 bases from J, the junction contained 25 bases not matched to a gene. Germline assignment: CDR1 LNHNV and CDR2 YYDKDF (reference sequence). The CDR3 DNA reads as TGTGCCACCAGCCCTACCCCGGACAGGGGTGGCTTAAGGAGATCGGACACTGAAGCTTTCTTT. Translating it yields CATSPTPDRGGLRRSDTEAFF.

V usage is TRBV7-8 and J usage is TRBJ2-2, with 8 bases aligning to TRBD1. Germline V CDR1 and CDR2: SGHVS, FQNEAQ. V lost 0 bases and J lost 5; bases outside the gene matches: 5. This CDR3 contains 16 residues. The CDR3 DNA is TGTGCCAGCAGCTTAGCGGGACAGGCGGGGACCGGGGAGCTGTTTTTT. Amino acids: CASSLAGQAGTGELFF.

CDR3 sequence (DNA): TGTGCCAGCAGCCCCCCACTAGCGGGAGGGTATAATGAGCAGTTCTTC. Its translation is CASSPPLAGGYNEQFF. The rearrangement uses TRBV5-4 and TRBJ2-1; TRBD2 agrees at 13 bases. With V trimmed by 4 bases and J by 7 bases, 8 bases remained unmatched. The CDR3 spans 16 residues. Germline lookup yields CDR1 SGHNT and CDR2 YYREEE (reference sequence).

The J gene is TRBJ2-2, the V gene TRBV7-2; D not resolved. From germline, CDR1 is SGHTA and CDR2 FQGNSA. Trimming pared 5 bases from V and 4 bases from J, leaving 8 bases between. CDR3 size: 13 residues. In DNA form, the CDR3 reads TGTGCCAGCAGCCTACGTTTCACCGGGGAGCTGTTTTTT. It translates to CASSLRFTGELFF. Full variable domain (rest looked up from reference TRBV7-2 and TRBJ2-2): GAGVSQSPSNKVTEKGKDVELRCDPISGHTALYWYRQSLGQGLEFLIYFQGNSAPDKSGLPSDRFSAERTGGSVSTLTIQRTQQEDSAVYLCASSLRFTGELFFGEGSRLTVL.

The chain combines TRBV11-2 with TRBJ2-5; 8 bases are shared with TRBD1. The CDR3 sequence is 14 residues long. CDR1 SGHAT and CDR2 FQNNGV come from the germline V gene. V gave up 3 bases and J gave up 4 bases; unmatched junction bases: 4. The CDR3 here is CASSFGQGRETQYF. The DNA of the CDR3 is TGTGCCAGCAGCTTTGGACAGGGACGAGAGACCCAGTACTTC.

V gene TRBV7-9 combines with J gene TRBJ2-3; TRBD1 aligns across 9 bases. The ends lost 0 bases at V and 3 bases at J; junction bases unmatched: 4. Germline V gene sequence: CDR1 SEHNR, CDR2 FQNEAQ (reference sequence). The CDR3 is made up of 16 amino acids. The CDR3 region has the DNA TGTGCCAGCAGCTTAGCGGACAGGGGTAAGACAGATACGCAGTATTTT. Translated, it gives CASSLADRGKTDTQYF.

V usage is TRBV5-1 and J usage is TRBJ1-6, with D perhaps TRBD1 (6 bases). The CDR3 contains 15 residues. Germline V CDR1 and CDR2: SGHRS, YFSETQ. Trimming took off 4 bases at V and 5 bases at J, with 13 bases between the two ends. The CDR3 spells CASSTGGQNNSPLHF. The CDR3 DNA reads as TGCGCCAGCAGCACCGGTGGACAGAATAATTCACCCCTCCACTTT.

The chain's CDR3 is CASSLEQTGRAETQYF. Written as DNA, the CDR3 is TGTGCCAGCAGCTTAGAACAGACAGGGAGAGCAGAGACCCAGTACTTC. The rearrangement joins TRBV7-9 to TRBJ2-5, with 7 bases aligning to TRBD1. The CDR3 totals 16 residues. Per the germline V gene, CDR1 is SEHNR and CDR2 is FQNEAQ (reference sequence). V lost 1 base and J lost 4; bases outside the gene matches: 9.

The rearrangement links TRBV28 to TRBJ2-3, with 7 bases that match TRBD1. J gave up 2 bases and V 5 bases, and 13 bases lay outside the gene matches. The CDR3 spans 17 residues. Germline CDR1 MDHEN, CDR2 SYDVKM. This CDR3 is CASSQHLDRAHTDTQYF. For the CDR3, the DNA is TGTGCCAGCAGTCAACACCTCGACAGGGCCCACACAGATACGCAGTATTTT.

Concerning this clone: One junction end disagrees with the germline gene, perhaps due to a read error. The CDR3 DNA reads as TGTGCCAGCAGTTTCATCCCGGGACAGGGTAACGATGGCTACACCTTC. Its protein is CASSFIPGQGNDGYTF. V is TRBV27 and J is TRBJ1-2; 9 nucleotides agree with TRBD1. The CDR3 sequence is 16 residues long. Germline V gene sequence: CDR1 MNHEY, CDR2 SMNVEV (reference sequence).

A note on this clone: At one end, the junction sequence differs from germline, possibly due to a read error. The rearrangement joins TRBV2 to TRBJ2-5; 10 bases align to TRBD2. CDR1 and CDR2 (germline): SNHLY, FYNNEI. The CDR3 is made up of 16 amino acids. The CDR3 nucleotides read TGTGCCAGCAGGGAAGAACAACTAGCGGGAAGAGAGACCCAGTACTTC. Residues: CASREEQLAGRETQYF.

The V call is TRBV6-5, the J call TRBJ1-2; 8 bases map to TRBD1. Germline CDR1 is MNHEY and CDR2 is SVGAGI. The CDR3 has 15 amino acids. V gave up 2 bases and J gave up 8 bases; unmatched junction bases: 10. CDR3 sequence reads: CASSYLDRDQQGYTF. In nucleotides, the CDR3 is TGTGCCAGCAGTTACCTGGACAGGGACCAGCAAGGCTACACCTTC.

CDR3 bases: TGTGCCAGCAGTGAACTCCTATCTTACGAGCAGTACTTC. This translates into CASSELLSYEQYF. The rearrangement uses TRBV6-1 and TRBJ2-7, with unresolved D. The CDR3 sequence is 13 residues long. The germline gives CDR1 MNHNS, CDR2 SASEGT. V lost 2 bases and J 4 bases, leaving 9 bases between the germline ends.

The chain carries TRBV11-2 and TRBJ2-7, with 7 bases fitting TRBD1. With V trimmed by 6 bases and J by 0 bases, 5 bases remained unmatched. The CDR3 totals 14 residues. From germline, CDR1 is SGHAT and CDR2 FQNNGV. The DNA of the CDR3 is TGTGCCAGCAGACGGACAGGTGACTCCTACGAGCAGTACTTC. Protein: CASRRTGDSYEQYF.

The rearrangement links TRBV2 to TRBJ2-1, with 7 bases that match TRBD1. Germline V gene lookup returns CDR1 SNHLY and CDR2 FYNNEI. This CDR3 has 13 amino acids. V dropped 6 bases and J dropped 4; count of bases not matched to a gene: 3. This CDR3 is CASRTGQYNEQFF. The CDR3 bases are TGTGCCAGCAGAACGGGACAGTACAATGAGCAGTTCTTC.

This chain links TRBV5-1 with TRBJ2-3, with TRBD2 identical over 9 bases. Unmatched junction bases numbered 9, after V lost 3 bases and J lost 4 bases. This CDR3 is built from 16 residues. Germline V gene data show CDR1 as SGHRS and CDR2 as YFSETQ. The CDR3 DNA follows: TGCGCCAGCAGCTCGGCGGGAGGGTTGGTCCCAGATACGCAGTATTTT. This gives the protein CASSSAGGLVPDTQYF.